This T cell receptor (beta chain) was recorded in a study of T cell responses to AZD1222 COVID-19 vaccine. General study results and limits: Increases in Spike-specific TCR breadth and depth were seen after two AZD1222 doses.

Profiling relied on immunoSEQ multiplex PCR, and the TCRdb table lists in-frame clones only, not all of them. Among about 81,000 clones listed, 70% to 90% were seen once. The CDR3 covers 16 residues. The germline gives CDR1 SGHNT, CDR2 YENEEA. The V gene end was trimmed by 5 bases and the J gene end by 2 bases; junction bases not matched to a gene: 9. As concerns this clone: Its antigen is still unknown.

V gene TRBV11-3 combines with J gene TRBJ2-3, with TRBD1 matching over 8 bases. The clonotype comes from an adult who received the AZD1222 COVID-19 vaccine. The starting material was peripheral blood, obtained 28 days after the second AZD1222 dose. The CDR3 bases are TGTGCCAGCAGCCAGGGGGCGGGTCGGCTCACAGATACGCAGTATTTT. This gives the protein CASSQGAGRLTDTQYF. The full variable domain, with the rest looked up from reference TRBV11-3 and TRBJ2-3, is EAGVVQSPRYKIIEKKQPVAFWCNPISGHNTLYWYLQNLGQGPELLIRYENEEAVDDSQLPKDRFSAERLKGVDSTLKIQPAELGDSAVYLCASSQGAGRLTDTQYFGPGTRLTVL.